This T cell receptor beta chain came from a study of shared clonotypes between healthy human individuals. Study as a whole: A donor's plate count was three for CD4 naive and three for CD4 memory; CD8 naive had two and CD8 memory one. Overall study findings and caveats: A few donors held about 4.6% of naive CD4 clonotypes in common.

On this clone itself: Its antigen remains unidentified.

The CD4+ fraction was divided into a CD45RA+ naive subset and a CD45RA-negative memory subset. Approximately 200 ng DNA, 25,000 to 35,000 T cell genomes, went into each sorted-subset replicate PCR. The table came from immunoSEQ multiplex PCR; TCRdb's copy has only in-frame clones and leaves some out. This sample has 2 million to 2.5 million clones; approximately 94% occur once, and the top ten carry around 0.13%. The CDR3 is 16 amino acids. V was pared by 4 bases and J by 0 bases, with 14 bases between. Germline V lookup: CDR1 SGDLS, CDR2 YYNGEE. Input material: naive CD4+ T cells sorted from blood. Subset here: CD45RA+ positively selected. The origin of this receptor is a man between 18 and 35 years old in good health. The J gene is TRBJ2-1, the V gene TRBV9, with a possible D match to TRBD2 (6 bases). In DNA form, the CDR3 reads TGTGCCAGCAGCCCCAGCGCGGGGAGCTCCTACAATGAGCAGTTCTTC. Its protein product is CASSPSAGSSYNEQFF.